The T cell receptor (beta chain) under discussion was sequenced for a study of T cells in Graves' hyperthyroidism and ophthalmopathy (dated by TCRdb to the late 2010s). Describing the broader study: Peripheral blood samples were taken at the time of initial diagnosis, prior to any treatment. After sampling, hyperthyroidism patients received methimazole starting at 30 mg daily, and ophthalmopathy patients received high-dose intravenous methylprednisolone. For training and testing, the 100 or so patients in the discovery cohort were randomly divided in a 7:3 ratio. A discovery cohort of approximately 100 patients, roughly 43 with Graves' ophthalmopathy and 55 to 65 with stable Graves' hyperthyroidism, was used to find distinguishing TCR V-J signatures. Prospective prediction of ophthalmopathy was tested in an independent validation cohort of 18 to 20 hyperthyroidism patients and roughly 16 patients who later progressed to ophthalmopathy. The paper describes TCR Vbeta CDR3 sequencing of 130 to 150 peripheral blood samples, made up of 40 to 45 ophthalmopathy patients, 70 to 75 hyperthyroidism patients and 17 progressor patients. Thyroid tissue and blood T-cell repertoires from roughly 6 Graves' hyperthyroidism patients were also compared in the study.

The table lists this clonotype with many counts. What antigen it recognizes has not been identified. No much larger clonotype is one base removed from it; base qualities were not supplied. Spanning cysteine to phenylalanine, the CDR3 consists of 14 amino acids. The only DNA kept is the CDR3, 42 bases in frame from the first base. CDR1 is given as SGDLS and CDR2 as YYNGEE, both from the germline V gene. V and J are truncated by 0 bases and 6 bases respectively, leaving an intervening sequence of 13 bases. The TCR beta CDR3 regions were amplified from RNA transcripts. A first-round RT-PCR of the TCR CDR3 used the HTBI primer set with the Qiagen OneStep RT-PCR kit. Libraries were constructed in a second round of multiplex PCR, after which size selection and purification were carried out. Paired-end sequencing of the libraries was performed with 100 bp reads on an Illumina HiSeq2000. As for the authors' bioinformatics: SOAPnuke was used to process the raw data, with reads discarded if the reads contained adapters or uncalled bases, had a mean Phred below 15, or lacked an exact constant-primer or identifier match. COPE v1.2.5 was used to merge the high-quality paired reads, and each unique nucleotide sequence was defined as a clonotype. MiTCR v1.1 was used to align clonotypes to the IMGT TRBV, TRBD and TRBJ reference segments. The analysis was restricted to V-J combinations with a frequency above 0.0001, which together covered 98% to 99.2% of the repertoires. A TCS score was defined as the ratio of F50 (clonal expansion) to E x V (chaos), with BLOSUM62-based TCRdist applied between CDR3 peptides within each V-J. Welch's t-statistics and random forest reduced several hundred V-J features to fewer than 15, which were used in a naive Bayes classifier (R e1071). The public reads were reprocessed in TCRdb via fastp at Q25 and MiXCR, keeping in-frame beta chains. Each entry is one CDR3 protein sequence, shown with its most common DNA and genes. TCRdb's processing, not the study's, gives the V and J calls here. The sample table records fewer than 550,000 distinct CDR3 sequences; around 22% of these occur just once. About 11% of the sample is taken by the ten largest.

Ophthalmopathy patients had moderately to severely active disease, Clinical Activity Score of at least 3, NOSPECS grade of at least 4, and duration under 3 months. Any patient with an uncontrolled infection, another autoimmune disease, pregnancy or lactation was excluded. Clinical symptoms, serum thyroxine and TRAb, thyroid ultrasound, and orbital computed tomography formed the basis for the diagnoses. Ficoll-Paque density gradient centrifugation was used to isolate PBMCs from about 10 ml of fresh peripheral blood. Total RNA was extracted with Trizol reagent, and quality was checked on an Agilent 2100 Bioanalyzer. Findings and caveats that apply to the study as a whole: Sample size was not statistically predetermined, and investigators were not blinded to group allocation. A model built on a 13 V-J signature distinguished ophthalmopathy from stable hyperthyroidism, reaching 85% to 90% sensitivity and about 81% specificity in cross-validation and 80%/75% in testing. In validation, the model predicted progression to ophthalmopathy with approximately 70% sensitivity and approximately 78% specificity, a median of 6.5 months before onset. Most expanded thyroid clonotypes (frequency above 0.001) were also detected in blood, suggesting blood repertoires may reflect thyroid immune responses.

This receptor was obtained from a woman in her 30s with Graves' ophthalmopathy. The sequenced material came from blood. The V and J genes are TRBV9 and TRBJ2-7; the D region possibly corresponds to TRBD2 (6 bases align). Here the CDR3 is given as CASSVGGARVEQYF. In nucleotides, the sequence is TGTGCCAGCAGCGTAGGCGGGGCCAGGGTCGAGCAGTACTTC.